This TCR beta chain was captured in a study of T cell changes during pregnancy in multiple sclerosis. The method was immunoSEQ multiplex PCR; TCRdb's version includes in-frame clones alone and lacks a portion of them. Among 29,000 or so clones listed, approximately 90% were seen once. As for this clone: At the DNA level, this CDR3 is encoded by other sequences in the same sample as well.

V lost 4 bases and J lost 0, with 6 bases in between. Germline assignment: CDR1 SGHDN and CDR2 FVKESK. This CDR3 region has 13 residues. This receptor was obtained from a female donor with multiple sclerosis, enrolled in a pregnancy study. The specimen was CD8+ T cells from peripheral blood mononuclear cells, collected before pregnancy. V gene TRBV14 combines with J gene TRBJ1-1, with no clear D. CDR3 protein: CASSLSLNTEAFF. In DNA, the CDR3 is TGTGCCAGCAGCCTGTCGTTGAACACTGAAGCTTTCTTT.